The entry below gives a single T cell receptor (beta chain) sequence along with its context. Its specificity is not known. This entry comes from a study of identical twins. In TCRdb, the 5' RACE reads were re-called with MiXCR into one record per CDR3 protein. The data contain 520,000 or so distinct CDR3 sequences, about 20% of them singletons. The CDR3 loop spans 12 amino acids. Germline lookup yields CDR1 SNHLY and CDR2 FYNNEI. Between the trimmed V and J ends, which lost 1 base and 14 bases, there was a span of 11 bases. Study results and limitations: Models, which agreed with sharing between unrelated individuals, nonetheless underestimated the out-of-frame TCR alpha sharing seen in monozygotic twins.

The same data also went into a second study, on T cells expressing NK-cell markers. That source adds: Sequencing covered eight donors, seven HCMV-seropositive and one seronegative.

The specimen was CD4+ T cells sorted from blood. The receptor's source is a woman between 18 and 29 years old in good health. This chain connects TRBV2 to TRBJ1-4; TRBD1 might be the D (5 bases). The CDR3 sequence is CASSEEGNRLFF. The CDR3 DNA follows: TGTGCCAGCAGTGAAGAGGGGAACAGGCTGTTTTTT. Full variable domain (rest looked up from reference TRBV2 and TRBJ1-4): EPEVTQTPSHQVTQMGQEVILRCVPISNHLYFYWYRQILGQKVEFLVSFYNNEISEKSEIFDDQFSVERPDGSNFTLKIRSTKLEDSAMYFCASSEEGNRLFFGSGTQLSVL.